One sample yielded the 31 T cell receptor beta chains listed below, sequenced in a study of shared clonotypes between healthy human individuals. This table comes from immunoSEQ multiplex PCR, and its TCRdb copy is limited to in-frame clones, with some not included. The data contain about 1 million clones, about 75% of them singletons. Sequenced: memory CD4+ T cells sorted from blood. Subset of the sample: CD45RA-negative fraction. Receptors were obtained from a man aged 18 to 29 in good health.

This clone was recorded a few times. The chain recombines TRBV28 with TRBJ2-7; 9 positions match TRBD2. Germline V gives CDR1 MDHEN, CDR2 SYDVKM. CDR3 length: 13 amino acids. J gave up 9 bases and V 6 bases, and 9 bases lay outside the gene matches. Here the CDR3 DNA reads TGTGCCAGCAGCTCTCTAGCGGGGAGTTGGCAGTACTTC. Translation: CASSSLAGSWQYF.

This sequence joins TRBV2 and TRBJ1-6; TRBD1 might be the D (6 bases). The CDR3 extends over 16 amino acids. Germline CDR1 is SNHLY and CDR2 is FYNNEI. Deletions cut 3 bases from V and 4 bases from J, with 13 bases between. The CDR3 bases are TGTGCCAGCAGTGAGGGGGGGCTGGGATATAATTCACCCCTCCACTTT. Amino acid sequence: CASSEGGLGYNSPLHF.

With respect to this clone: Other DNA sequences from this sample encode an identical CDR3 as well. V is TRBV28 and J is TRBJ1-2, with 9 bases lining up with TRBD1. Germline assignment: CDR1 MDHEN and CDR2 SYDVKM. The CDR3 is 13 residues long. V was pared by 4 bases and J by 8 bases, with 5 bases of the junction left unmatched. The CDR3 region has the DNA TGTGCCAGCAGTTCGGGACAGGGCGGAGGCTACACCTTC. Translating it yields CASSSGQGGGYTF.

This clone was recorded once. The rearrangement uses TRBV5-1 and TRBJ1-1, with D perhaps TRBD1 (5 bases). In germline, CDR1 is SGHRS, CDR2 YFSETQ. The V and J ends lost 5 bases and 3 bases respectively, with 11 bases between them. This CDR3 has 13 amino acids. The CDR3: CASSSQGHTEAFF. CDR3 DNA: TGCGCCAGCAGTTCTCAGGGCCACACTGAAGCTTTCTTT.

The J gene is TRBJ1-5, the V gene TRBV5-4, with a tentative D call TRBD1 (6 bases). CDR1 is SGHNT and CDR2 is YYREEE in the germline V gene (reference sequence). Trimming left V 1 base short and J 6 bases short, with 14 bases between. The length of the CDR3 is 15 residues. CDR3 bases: TGTGCCAGCAGCTTGCAAGGGGGGGCAAGTCAGCCCCAGCATTTT. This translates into CASSLQGGASQPQHF.

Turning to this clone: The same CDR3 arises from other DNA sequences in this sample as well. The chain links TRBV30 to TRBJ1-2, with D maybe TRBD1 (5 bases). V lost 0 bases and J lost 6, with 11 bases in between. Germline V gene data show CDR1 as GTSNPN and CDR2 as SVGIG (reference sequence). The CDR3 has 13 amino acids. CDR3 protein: CAWSVGAGHGYTF. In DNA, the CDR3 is TGTGCCTGGAGTGTCGGGGCAGGGCATGGCTACACCTTC. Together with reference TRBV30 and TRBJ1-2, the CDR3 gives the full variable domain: SQTIHQWPATLVQPVGSPLSLECTVEGTSNPNLYWYRQAAGRGLQLLFYSVGIGQISSEVPQNLSASRPQDRQFILSSKKLLLSDSGFYLCAWSVGAGHGYTFGSGTRLTVV.

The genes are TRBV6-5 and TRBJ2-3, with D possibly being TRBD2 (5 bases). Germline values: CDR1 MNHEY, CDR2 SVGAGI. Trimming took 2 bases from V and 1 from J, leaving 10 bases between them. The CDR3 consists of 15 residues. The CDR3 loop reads CASSYTPRGTDTQYF. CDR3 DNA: TGTGCCAGCAGTTACACCCCGAGGGGCACAGATACGCAGTATTTT.

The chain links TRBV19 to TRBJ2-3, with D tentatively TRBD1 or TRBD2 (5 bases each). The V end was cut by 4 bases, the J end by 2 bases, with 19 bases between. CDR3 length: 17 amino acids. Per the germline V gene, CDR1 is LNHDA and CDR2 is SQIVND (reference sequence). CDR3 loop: CASSTWDRTASTDTQYF. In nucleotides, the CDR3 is TGTGCCAGTAGTACCTGGGACCGGACCGCCTCCACAGATACGCAGTATTTT.

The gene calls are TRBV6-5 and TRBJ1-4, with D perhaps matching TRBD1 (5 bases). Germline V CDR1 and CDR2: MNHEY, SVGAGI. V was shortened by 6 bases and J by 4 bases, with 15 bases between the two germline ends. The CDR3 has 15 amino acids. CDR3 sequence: CASSRGRGNNEKLFF. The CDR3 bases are TGTGCCAGCAGCCGGGGACGCGGCAATAATGAAAAACTGTTTTTT.

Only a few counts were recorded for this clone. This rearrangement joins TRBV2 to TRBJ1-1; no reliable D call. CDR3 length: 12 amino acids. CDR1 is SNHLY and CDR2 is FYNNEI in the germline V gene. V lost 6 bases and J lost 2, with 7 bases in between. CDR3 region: CASRQRNTEAFF. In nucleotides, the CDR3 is TGTGCCAGCAGACAGAGAAACACTGAAGCTTTCTTT. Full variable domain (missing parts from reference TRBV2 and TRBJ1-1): EPEVTQTPSHQVTQMGQEVILRCVPISNHLYFYWYRQILGQKVEFLVSFYNNEISEKSEIFDDQFSVERPDGSNFTLKIRSTKLEDSAMYFCASRQRNTEAFFGQGTRLTVV.

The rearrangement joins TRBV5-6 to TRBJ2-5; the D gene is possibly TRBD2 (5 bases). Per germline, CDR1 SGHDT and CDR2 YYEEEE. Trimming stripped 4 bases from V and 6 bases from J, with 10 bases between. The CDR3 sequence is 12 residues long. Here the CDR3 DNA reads TGTGCCAGCAGCCCCAGCGGCCAGACCCAGTACTTC. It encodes CASSPSGQTQYF.

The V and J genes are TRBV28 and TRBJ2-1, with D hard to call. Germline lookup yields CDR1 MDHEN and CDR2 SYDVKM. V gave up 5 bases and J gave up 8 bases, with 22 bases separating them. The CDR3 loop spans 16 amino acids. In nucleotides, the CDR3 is TGTGCCAGCAGTCCACTTCGGACCGACCATAGTTATGAGCAGTTCTTC. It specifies CASSPLRTDHSYEQFF.

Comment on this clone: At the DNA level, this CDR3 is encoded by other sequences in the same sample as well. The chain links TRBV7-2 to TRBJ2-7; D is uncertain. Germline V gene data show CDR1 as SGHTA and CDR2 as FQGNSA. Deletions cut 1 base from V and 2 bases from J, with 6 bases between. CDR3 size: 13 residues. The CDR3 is CASSLEAAYEQYF. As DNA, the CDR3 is TGTGCCAGCAGCTTAGAGGCGGCCTACGAGCAGTACTTC.

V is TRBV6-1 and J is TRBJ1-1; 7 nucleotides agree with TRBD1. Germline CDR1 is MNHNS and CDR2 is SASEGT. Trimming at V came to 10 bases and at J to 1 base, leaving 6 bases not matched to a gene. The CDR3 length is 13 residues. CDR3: CAIDRVRNTEAFF. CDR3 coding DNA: TGTGCCATAGACAGGGTACGGAACACTGAAGCTTTCTTT.

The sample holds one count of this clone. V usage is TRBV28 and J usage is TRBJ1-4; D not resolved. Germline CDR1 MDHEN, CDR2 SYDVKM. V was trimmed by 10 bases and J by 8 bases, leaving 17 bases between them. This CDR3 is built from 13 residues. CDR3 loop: CATQGRPREKLFF. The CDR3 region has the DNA TGTGCCACCCAAGGACGGCCTAGGGAAAAACTGTTTTTT.

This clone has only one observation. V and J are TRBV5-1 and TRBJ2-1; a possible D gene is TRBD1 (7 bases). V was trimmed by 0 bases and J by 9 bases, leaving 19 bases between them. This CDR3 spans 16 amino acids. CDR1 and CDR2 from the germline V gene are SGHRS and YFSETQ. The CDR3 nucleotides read TGCGCCAGCAGCTTGGAGGGCAGGCAGGGGGGTAGTGAGCAGTTCTTC. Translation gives CASSLEGRQGGSEQFF.

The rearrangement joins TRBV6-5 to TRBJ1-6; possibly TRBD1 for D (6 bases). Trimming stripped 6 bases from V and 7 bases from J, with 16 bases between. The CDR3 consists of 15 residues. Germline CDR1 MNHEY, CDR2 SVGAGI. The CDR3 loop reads CASRSWDTDNSPLHF. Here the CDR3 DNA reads TGTGCCAGCAGGTCATGGGACACGGACAATTCACCCCTCCACTTT.

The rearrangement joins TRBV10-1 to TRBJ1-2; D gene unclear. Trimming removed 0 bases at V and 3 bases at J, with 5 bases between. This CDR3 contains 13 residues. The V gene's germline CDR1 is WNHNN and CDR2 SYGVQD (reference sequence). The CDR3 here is CASSESLDYGYTF. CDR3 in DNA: TGCGCCAGCAGTGAGTCGCTGGACTATGGCTACACCTTC.

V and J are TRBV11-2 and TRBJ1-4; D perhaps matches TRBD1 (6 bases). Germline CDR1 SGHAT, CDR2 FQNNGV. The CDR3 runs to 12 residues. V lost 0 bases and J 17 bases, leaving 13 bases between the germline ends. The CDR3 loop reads CASSLDKGQIFF. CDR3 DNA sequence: TGTGCCAGCAGCTTAGATAAAGGACAGATCTTTTTT.

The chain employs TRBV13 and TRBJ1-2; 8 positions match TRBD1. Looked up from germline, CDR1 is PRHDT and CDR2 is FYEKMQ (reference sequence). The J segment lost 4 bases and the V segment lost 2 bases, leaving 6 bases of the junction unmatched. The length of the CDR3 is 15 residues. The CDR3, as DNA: TGTGCCAGCAGCTTACAGGGGGCGCCGGGCTATGGCTACACCTTC. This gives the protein CASSLQGAPGYGYTF.

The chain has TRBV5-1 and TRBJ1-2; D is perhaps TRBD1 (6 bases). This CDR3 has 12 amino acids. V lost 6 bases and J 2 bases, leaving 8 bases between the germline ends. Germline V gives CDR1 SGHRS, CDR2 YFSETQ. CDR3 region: CASTGANYGYTF. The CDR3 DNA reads TGCGCCAGCACAGGGGCGAACTATGGCTACACCTTC.

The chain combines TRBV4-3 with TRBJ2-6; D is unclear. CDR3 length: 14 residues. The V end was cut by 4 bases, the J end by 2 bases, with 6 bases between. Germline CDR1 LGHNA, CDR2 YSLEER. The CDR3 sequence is CASSPLPGANVLTF. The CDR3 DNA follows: TGCGCCAGCAGCCCCCTGCCTGGGGCCAACGTCCTGACTTTC.

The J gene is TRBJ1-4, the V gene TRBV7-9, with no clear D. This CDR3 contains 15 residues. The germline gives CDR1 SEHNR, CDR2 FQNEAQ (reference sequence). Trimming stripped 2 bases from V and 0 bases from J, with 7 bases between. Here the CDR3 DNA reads TGTGCCAGCAGCTTAAAGGGCGCAACTAATGAAAAACTGTTTTTT. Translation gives CASSLKGATNEKLFF.

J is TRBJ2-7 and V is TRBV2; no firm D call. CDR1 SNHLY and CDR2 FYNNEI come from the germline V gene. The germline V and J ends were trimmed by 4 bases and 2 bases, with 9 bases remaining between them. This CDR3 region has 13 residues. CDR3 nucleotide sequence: TGTGCCAGCAGTGCCGCAGGTACCTACGAGCAGTACTTC. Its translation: CASSAAGTYEQYF.

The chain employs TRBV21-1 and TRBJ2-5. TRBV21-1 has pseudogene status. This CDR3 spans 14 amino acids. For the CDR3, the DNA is TGTGCCAGCAGCAAAGCGGACCCAGGAGAGACCCAGTACTTC. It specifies CASSKADPGETQYF.

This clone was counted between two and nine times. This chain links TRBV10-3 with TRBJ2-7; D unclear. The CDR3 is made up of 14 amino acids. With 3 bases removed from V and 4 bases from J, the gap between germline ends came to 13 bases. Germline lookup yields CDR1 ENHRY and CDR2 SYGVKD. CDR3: CAISEQASRYEQYF. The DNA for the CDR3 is TGTGCCATCAGTGAACAAGCCTCCCGATACGAGCAGTACTTC.

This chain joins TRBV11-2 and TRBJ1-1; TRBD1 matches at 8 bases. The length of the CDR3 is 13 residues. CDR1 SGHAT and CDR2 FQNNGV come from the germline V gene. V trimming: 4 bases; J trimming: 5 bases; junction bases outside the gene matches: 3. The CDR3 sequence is CASSSRGRTEAFF. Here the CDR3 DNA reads TGTGCCAGCAGCTCCAGGGGGCGGACTGAAGCTTTCTTT. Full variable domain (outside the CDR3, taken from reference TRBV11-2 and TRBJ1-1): EAGVAQSPRYKIIEKRQSVAFWCNPISGHATLYWYQQILGQGPKLLIQFQNNGVVDDSQLPKDRFSAERLKGVDSTLKIQPAKLEDSAVYLCASSSRGRTEAFFGQGTRLTVV.

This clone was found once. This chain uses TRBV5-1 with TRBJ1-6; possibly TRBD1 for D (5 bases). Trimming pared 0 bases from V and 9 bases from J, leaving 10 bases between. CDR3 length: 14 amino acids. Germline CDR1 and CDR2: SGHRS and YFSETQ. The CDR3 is CASSLGPGSSPLHF. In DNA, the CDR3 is TGCGCCAGCAGCTTGGGACCAGGGAGTTCACCCCTCCACTTT.

CDR3 residues: CASSSGFSYNEQFF. CDR3 sequence (DNA): TGCGCCAGCAGCTCCGGATTCTCCTACAATGAGCAGTTCTTC. The chain couples TRBV5-1 to TRBJ2-1, with D hard to call. V lost 3 bases, J lost 0 bases, and 7 bases lay in between. This CDR3 region has 14 residues. Germline values: CDR1 SGHRS, CDR2 YFSETQ.

DNA for the CDR3: TGTGCCATCAGCTACGGGGAAGGGGGCAATGAGCAGTTCTTC. Protein sequence: CAISYGEGGNEQFF. The chain joins TRBV10-3 to TRBJ2-1, with D possibly TRBD1 on 6 matching bases. Trimming removed 6 bases from V and 6 bases from J, with 15 bases in between. The CDR3 spans 14 residues. Germline values: CDR1 ENHRY, CDR2 SYGVKD.

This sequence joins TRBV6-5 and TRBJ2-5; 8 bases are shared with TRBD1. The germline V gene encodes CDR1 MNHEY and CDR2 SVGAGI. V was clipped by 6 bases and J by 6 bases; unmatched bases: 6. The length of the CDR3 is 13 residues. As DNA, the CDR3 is TGTGCCAGCAGGTCAGGGGGCAGGAAGACCCAGTACTTC. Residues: CASRSGGRKTQYF.